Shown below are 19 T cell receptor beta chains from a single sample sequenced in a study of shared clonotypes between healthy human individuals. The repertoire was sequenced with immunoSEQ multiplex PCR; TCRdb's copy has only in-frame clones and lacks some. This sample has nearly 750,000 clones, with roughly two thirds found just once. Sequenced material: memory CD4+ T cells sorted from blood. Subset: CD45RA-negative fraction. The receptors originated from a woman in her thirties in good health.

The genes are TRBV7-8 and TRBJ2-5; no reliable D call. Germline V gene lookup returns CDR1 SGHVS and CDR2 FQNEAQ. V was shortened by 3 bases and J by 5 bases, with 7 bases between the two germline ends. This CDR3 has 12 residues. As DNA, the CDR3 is TGTGCCAGCAGCTTTGGTGGGGAGACCCAGTACTTC. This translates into CASSFGGETQYF. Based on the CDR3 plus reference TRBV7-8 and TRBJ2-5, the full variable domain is GAGVSQSPRYKVAKRGQDVALRCDPISGHVSLFWYQQALGQGPEFLTYFQNEAQLDKSGLPSDRFFAERPEGSVSTLKIQRTQQEDSAVYLCASSFGGETQYFGPGTRLLVL.

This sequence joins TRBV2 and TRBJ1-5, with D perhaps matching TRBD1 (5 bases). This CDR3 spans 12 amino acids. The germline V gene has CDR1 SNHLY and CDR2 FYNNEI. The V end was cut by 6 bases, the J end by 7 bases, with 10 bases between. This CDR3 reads CASRSGGQPQHF. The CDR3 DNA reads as TGTGCCAGCAGGAGTGGGGGGCAGCCCCAGCATTTT.

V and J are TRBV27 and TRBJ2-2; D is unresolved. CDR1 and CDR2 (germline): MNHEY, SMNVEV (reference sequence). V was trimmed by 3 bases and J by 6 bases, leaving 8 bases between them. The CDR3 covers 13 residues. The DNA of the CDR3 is TGTGCCAGCAGTTTGGGGTTCGCCGGGGAGCTGTTTTTT. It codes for CASSLGFAGELFF.

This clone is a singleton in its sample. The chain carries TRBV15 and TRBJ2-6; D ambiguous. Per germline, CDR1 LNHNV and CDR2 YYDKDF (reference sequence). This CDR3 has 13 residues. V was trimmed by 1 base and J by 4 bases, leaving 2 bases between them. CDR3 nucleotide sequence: TGTGCCACCAGCAGAGGGGGGGCCAACGTCCTGACTTTC. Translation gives CATSRGGANVLTF.

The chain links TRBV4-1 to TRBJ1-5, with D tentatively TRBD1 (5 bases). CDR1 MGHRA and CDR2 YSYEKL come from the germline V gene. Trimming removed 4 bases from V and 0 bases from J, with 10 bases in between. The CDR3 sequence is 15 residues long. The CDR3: CASSRDGYSNQPQHF. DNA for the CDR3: TGCGCCAGCAGCCGGGACGGTTATAGCAATCAGCCCCAGCATTTT.

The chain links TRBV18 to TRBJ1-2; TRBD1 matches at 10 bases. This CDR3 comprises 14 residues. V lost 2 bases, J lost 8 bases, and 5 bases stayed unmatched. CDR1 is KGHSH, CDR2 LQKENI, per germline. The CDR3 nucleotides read TGTGCCAGCTCACCAAACCCGACAGGGGGCGGCTACACCTTC. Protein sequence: CASSPNPTGGGYTF.

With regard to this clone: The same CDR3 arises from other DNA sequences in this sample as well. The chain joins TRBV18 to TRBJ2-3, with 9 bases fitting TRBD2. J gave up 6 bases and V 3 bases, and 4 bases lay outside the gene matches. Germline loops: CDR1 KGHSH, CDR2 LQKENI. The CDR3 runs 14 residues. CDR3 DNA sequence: TGTGCCAGCTCACCGGCGGGAGGGCCTGATACGCAGTATTTT. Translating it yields CASSPAGGPDTQYF.

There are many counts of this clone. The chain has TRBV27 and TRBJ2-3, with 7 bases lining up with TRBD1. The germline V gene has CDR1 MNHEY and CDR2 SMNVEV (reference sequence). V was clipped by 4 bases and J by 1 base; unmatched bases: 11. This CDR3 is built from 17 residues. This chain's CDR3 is CASSSILSGTGTDTQYF. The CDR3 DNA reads TGTGCCAGCAGTTCAATATTGTCCGGGACAGGCACAGATACGCAGTATTTT.

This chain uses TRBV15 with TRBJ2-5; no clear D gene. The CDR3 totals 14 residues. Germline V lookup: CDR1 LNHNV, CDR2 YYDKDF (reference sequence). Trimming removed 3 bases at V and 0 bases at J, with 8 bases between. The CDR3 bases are TGTGCCACCAGCAGGGACCTGTACCAAGAGACCCAGTACTTC. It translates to CATSRDLYQETQYF.

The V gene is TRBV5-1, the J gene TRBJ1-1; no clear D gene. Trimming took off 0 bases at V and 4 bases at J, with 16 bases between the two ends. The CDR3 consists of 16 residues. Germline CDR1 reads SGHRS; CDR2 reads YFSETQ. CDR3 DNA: TGCGCCAGCAGCTTGGGGATCGCGGCTGTTTTCACTGAAGCTTTCTTT. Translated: CASSLGIAAVFTEAFF.

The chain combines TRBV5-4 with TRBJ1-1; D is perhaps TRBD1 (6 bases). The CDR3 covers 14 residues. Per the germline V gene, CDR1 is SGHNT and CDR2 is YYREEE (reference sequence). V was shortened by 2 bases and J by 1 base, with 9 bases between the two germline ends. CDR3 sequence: CASSFGQTNTEAFF. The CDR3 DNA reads TGTGCCAGCAGCTTTGGACAGACGAACACTGAAGCTTTCTTT.

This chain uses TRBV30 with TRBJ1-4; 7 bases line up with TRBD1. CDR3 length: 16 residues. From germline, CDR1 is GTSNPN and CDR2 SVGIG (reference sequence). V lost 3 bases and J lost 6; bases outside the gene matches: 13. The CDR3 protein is CAWSRTKTGTDEKLFF. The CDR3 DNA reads TGTGCCTGGAGCCGAACAAAGACAGGGACAGATGAAAAACTGTTTTTT.

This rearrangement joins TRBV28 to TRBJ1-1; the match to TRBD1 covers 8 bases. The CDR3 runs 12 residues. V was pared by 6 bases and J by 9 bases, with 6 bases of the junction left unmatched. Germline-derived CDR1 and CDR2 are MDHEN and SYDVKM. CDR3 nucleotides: TGTGCCAGCAGCCTCAGGACAGGGAAAGCTTTCTTT. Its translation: CASSLRTGKAFF.

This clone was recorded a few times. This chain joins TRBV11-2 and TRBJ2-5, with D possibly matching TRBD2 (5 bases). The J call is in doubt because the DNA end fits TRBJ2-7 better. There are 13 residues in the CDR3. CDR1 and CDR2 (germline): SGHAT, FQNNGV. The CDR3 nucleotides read TGTGCCAGCAGCCGGGGATCGAACTACGAGCAGTACTTC. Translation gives CASSRGSNYEQYF.

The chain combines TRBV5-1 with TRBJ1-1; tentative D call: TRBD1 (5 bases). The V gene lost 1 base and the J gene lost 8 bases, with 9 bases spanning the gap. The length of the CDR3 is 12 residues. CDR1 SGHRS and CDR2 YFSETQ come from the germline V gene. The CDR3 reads CASSLNWGEAFF. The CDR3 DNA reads TGCGCCAGCAGCTTGAATTGGGGGGAAGCTTTCTTT.

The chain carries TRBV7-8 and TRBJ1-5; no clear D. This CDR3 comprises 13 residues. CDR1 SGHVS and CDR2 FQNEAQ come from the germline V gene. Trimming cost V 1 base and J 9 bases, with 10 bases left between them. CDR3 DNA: TGTGCCAGCAGCTTAGGAGTCGAGTGGCCCCAGCATTTT. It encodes CASSLGVEWPQHF. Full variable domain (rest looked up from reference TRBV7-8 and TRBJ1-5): GAGVSQSPRYKVAKRGQDVALRCDPISGHVSLFWYQQALGQGPEFLTYFQNEAQLDKSGLPSDRFFAERPEGSVSTLKIQRTQQEDSAVYLCASSLGVEWPQHFGDGTRLSIL.

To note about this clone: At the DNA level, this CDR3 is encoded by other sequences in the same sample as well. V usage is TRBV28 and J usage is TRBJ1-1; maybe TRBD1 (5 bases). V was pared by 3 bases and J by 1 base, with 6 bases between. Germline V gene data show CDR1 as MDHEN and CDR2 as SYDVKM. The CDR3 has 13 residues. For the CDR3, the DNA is TGTGCCAGCAGTTTTAGGGGGAACACTGAAGCTTTCTTT. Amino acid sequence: CASSFRGNTEAFF.

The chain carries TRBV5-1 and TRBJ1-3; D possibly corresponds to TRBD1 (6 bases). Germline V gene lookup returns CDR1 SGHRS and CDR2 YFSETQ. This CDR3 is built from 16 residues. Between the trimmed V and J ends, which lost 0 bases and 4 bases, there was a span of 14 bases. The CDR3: CASSLGPGTQGNTIYF. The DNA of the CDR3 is TGCGCCAGCAGCTTGGGTCCTGGGACACAAGGAAACACCATATATTTT.

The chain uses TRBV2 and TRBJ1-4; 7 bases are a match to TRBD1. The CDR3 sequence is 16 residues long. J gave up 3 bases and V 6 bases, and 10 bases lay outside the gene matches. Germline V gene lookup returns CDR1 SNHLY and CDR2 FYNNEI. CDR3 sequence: CASSYRGSSSNEKLFF. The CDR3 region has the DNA TGTGCCAGCAGCTACAGGGGTAGCAGTTCTAATGAAAAACTGTTTTTT.